The subject of this entry is one T cell receptor beta chain. Its specificity is not known. This sample is part of a study of cytomegalovirus exposure and HLA in healthy donors. Primers included in the PCR were 60 Vbeta and 13 Jbeta primers. Assay: immunoSEQ multiplex PCR; the TCRdb copy retains only in-frame clones and omits some. The sample has under 200,000 clones; around three quarters are singletons. Study observations and caveats: Reportedly, HLA-A and HLA-B alleles of most subjects were accurately predicted from TCR beta. Solely CMV serostatus was available to characterize immune exposure.

The CDR3 is made up of 12 amino acids. Deletions cut 4 bases from V and 4 bases from J, with 6 bases between. From germline, CDR1 is SGHTA and CDR2 FQGTGA. Sequencing input: PBMCs. The TCR comes from a man aged 25-45 years in good health and CMV-seronegative. This chain joins TRBV7-3 and TRBJ2-3; D is uncertain. The DNA for the CDR3 is TGTGCCAGCAGCTCGGTCGCAGATACGCAGTATTTT. Amino acid sequence: CASSSVADTQYF.